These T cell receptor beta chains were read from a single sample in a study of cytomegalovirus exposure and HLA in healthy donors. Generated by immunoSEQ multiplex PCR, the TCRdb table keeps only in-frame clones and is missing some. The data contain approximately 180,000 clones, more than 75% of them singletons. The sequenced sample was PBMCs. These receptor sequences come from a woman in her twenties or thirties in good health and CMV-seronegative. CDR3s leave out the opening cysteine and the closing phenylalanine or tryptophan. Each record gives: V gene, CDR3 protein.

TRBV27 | ASSLTPNYGYT
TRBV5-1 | ASSLVGRGASTDTQY
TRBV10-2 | ASSPGTSGEAVDTQY
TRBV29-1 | SVDRTGSGYT
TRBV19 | ASSIVPSGTHNEQF
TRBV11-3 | ASSLGLTGLHTGELF
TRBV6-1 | ASSETGRAEAF
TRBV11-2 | ASSTPGAQETQY
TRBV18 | ASSPDRAHTEAF
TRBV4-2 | ASSQFSAGGVGTEAF
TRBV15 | ATSREARGDYEQY
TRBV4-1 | ASSRVGGAAKGSDTQY
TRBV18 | ASSSRDREYGYT
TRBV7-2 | ASSLEAGPISYEQY
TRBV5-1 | ASSFPDRASTDTQY
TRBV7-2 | ASSLVALAGAGNEQF
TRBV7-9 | ASSPGFSDSPLH
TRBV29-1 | SAQQWNTGELF
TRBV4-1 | ASSFTGDSNQPQH
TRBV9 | ASSVAGGGTDTQY
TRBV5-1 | ASSTKQVGNTEAF
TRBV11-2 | ASSLVRSPPYGYT
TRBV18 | ASSPRADSSSGNTIY
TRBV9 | ASSVVGTGGGYT
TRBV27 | ASSRTGVPYEQY
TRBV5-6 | ASSLAPLGTEAF
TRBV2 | ASNRGGVIQETQY
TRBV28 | ASSLGSTGRELMAKNIQY
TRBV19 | ASSPYSNQPQH
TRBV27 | ASSLTGTGDGYT
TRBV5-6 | ASSYPGAGVGEQF
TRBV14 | ASSFSRGAEEKLF
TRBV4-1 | ASSQDTSGLNTGELF
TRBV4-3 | ASSQDTGNGELF
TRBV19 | ASSLGTGDQPQH
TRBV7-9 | ASSVLQGYGEKLF
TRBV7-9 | ASSLEAGGDEKLF
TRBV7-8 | ASSFGDRGGYGYT
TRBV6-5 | ASSSGGGPGPLH
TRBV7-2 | ASSSEFRATQY
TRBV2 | ASSEPYQPQH
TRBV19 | ARETGRNGELF
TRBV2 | ASSPQRDHTGELF
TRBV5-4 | ASSLETGNGYT
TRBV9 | ASSGWAEYGYT
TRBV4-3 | ASSQGTSGGAGKTQY
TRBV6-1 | ASSVFGGMSTNEKLF
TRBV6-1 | ASSDKAGSNQPQH
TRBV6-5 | ASSYGPGQEQY
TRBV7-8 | ASSYGAGHLF
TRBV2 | ASITSSQVNTEAF
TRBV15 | ATSTRDTRTDTQY
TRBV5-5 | ASSGTVSGNTIY
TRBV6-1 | ASSGGLGEKLF
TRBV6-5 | ASSYSLAGMYGYT
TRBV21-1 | ASSFQLAGGNHEQY
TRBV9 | ASSVDAGRGEQY
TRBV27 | ASRERANEKLF